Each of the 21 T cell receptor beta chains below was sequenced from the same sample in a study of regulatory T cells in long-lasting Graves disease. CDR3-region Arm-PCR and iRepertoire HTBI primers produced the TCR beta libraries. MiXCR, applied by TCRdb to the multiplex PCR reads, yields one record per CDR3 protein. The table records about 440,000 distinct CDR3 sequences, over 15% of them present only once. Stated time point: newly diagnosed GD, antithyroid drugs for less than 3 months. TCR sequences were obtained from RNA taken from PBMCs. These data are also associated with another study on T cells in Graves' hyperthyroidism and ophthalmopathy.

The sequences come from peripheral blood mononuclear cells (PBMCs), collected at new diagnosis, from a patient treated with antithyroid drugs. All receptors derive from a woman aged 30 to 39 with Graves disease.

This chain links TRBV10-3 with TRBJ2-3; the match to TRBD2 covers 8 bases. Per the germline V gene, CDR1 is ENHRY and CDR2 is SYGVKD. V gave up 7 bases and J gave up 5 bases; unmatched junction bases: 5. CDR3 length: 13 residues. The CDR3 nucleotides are TGTGCCATCACGGGGGGGCAGAGAGATACGCAGTATTTT. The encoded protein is CAITGGQRDTQYF.

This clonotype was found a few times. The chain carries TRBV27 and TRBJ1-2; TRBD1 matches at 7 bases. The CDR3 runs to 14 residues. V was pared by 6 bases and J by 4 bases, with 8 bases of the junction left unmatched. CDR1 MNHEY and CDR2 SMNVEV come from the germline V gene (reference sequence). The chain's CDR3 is CASRNRGSFYGYTF. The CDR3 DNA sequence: TGTGCCAGCAGAAACAGGGGTAGCTTCTATGGCTACACCTTC.

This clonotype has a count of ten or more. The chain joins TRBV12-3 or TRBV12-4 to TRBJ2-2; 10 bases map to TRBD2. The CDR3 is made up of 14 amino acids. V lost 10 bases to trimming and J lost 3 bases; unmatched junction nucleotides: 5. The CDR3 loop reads CAISAGGYTGELFF. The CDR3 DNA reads TGTGCCATCTCAGCGGGAGGGTACACCGGGGAGCTGTTTTTT.

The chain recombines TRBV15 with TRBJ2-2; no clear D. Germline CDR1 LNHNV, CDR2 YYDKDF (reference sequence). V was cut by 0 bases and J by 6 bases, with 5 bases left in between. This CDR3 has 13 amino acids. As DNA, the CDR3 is TGTGCCACCAGCAGAGATACGCCCGGGGAGCTGTTTTTT. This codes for CATSRDTPGELFF. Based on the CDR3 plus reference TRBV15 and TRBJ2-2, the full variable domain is DAMVIQNPRYQVTQFGKPVTLSCSQTLNHNVMYWYQQKSSQAPKLLFHYYDKDFNNEADTPDNFQSRRPNTSFCFLDIRSPGLGDTAMYLCATSRDTPGELFFGEGSRLTVL.

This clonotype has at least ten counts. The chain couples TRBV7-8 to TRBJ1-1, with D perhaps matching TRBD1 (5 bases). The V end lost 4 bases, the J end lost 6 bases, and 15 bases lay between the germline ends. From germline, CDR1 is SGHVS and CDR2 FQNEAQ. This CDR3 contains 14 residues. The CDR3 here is CASSYLLGVAEAFF. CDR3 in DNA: TGTGCCAGCAGCTACCTGCTAGGGGTGGCTGAAGCTTTCTTT.

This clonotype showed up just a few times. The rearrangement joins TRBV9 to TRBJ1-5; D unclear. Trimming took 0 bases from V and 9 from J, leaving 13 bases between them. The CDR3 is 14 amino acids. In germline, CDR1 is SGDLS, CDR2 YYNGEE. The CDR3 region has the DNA TGTGCCAGCAGCGTAGATCTTGGGCCAGGGCCCCAGCATTTT. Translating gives CASSVDLGPGPQHF. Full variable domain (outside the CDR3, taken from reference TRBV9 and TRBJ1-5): DSGVTQTPKHLITATGQRVTLRCSPRSGDLSVYWYQQSLDQGLQFLIQYYNGEERAKGNILERFSAQQFPDLHSELNLSSLELGDSALYFCASSVDLGPGPQHFGDGTRLSIL.

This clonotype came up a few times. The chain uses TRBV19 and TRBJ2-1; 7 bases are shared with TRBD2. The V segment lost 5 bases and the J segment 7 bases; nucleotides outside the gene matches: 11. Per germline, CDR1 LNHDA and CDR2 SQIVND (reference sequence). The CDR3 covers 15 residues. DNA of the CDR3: TGTGCCAGTAGTCTGTTGGGGGGGACTAATAATGAGCAGTTCTTC. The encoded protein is CASSLLGGTNNEQFF.

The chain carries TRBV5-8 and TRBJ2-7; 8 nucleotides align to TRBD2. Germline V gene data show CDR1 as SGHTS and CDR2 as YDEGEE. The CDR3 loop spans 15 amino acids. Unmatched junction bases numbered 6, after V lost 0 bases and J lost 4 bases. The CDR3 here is CASSLAAGGWYEQYF. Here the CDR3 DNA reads TGTGCCAGCAGCTTGGCCGCGGGGGGCTGGTACGAGCAGTACTTC.

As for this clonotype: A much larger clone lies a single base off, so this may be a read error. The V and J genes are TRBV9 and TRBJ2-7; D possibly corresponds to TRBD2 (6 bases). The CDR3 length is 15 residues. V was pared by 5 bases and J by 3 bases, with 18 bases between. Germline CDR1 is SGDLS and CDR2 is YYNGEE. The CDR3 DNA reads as TGTGCCAGCAGTTCACAGCCGACTAGGGGCTACGAGCAGTACTTC. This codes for CASSSQPTRGYEQYF.

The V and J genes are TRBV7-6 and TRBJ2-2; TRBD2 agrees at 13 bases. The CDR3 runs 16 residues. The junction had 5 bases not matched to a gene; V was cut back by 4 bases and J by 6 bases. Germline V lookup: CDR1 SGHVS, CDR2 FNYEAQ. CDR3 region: CASSSRLAGGPGELFF. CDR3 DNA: TGTGCCAGCAGCTCAAGACTAGCGGGAGGCCCCGGGGAGCTGTTTTTT. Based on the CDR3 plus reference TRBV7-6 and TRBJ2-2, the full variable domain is GAGVSQSPRYKVTKRGQDVALRCDPISGHVSLYWYRQALGQGPEFLTYFNYEAQQDKSGLPNDRFSAERPEGSISTLTIQRTEQRDSAMYRCASSSRLAGGPGELFFGEGSRLTVL.

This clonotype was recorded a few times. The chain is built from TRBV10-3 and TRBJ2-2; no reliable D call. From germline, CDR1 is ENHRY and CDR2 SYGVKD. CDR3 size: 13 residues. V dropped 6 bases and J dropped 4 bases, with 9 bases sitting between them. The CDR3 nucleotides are TGTGCCATCAGCGTTGAAGGCACCGGGGAGCTGTTTTTT. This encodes CAISVEGTGELFF.

In nucleotides, the CDR3 is TGTGCTAGTGGTTTAGCCGGGACAGGGACTACCGGGGAGCTGTTTTTT. Protein product: CASGLAGTGTTGELFF. This chain links TRBV12-5 with TRBJ2-2; 9 bases line up with TRBD1. Germline assignment: CDR1 LGHNT and CDR2 FRNRAP. This CDR3 is 16 amino acids long. V was clipped by 3 bases and J by 5 bases; unmatched bases: 7.

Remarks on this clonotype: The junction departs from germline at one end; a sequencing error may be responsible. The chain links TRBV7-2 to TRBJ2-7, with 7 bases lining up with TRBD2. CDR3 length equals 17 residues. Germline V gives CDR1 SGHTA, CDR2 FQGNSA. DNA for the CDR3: TGCGCCAGCAGCCAAGATGGGGGGGACTCACTAACCTACGAGCAGTACTTC. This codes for CASSQDGGDSLTYEQYF.

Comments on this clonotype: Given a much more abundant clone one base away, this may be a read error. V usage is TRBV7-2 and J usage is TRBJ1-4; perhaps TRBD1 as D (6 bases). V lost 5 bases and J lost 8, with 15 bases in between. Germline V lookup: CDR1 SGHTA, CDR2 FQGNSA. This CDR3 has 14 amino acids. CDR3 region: CASSPRTDDEKLFF. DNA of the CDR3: TGTGCCAGCAGCCCCCGGACAGACGACGAAAAACTGTTTTTT.

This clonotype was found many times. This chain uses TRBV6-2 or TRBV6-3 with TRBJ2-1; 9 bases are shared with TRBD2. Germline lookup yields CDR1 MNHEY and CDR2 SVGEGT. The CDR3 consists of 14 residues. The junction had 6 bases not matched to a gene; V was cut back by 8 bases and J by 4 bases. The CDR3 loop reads CASVGLAGYNEQFF. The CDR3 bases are TGTGCCAGCGTGGGGCTAGCGGGATACAATGAGCAGTTCTTC.

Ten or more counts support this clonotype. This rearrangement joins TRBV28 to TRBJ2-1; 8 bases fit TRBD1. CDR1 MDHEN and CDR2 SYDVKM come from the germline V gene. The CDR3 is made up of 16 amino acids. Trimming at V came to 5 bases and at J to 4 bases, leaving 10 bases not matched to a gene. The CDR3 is CASSTPDRVGYNEQFF. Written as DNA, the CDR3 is TGTGCCAGCAGTACCCCGGACAGGGTCGGGTACAATGAGCAGTTCTTC.

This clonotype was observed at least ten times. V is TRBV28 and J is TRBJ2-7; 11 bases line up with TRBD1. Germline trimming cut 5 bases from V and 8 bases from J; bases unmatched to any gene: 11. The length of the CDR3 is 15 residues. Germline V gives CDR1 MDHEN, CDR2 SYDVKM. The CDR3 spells CASSAPGQGAGQQYF. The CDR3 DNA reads TGTGCCAGCAGTGCACCCGGACAGGGGGCTGGGCAGCAGTACTTC. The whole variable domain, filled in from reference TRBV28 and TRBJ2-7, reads DVKVTQSSRYLVKRTGEKVFLECVQDMDHENMFWYRQDPGLGLRLIYFSYDVKMKEKGDIPEGYSVSREKKERFSLILESASTNQTSMYLCASSAPGQGAGQQYFGPGTRLTVT.

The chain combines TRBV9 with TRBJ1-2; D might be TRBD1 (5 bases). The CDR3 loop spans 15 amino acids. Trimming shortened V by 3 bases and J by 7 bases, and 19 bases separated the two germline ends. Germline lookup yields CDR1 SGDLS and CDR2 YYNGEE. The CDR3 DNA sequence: TGTGCCAGCAGCGAGGGCGGGACTTTCGGTAGTGGCTACACCTTC. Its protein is CASSEGGTFGSGYTF.

In nucleotides, the CDR3 is TGCGCCAGCAGCCAAGTACTCTGGGGGCAACTGAGCTCTGGAAACACCATATATTTT. Translated: CASSQVLWGQLSSGNTIYF. The V and J genes are TRBV4-1 and TRBJ1-3; the D gene is possibly TRBD1 (6 bases). Germline loops: CDR1 MGHRA, CDR2 YSYEKL. V lost 1 base and J lost 0, with 19 bases in between. The CDR3 is made up of 19 amino acids.

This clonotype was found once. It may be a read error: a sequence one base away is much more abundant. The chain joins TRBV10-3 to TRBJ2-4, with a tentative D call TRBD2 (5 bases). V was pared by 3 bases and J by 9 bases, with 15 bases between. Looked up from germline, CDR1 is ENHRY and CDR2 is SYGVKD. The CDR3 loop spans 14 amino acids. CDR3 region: CAISDMGRGSIQYF. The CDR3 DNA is TGTGCCATCAGTGATATGGGTAGAGGGAGCATTCAGTACTTC.

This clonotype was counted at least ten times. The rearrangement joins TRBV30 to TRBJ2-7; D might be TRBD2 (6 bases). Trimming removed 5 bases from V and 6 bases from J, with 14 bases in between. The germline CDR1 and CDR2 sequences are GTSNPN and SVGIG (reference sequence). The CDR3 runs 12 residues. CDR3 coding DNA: TGTGCCTGGTCGGGACTTTCATCCGAGCAGTACTTC. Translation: CAWSGLSSEQYF.